The 9 T cell receptor beta chains given below trace back to one sample, sequenced in a study of T cell repertoires in cytomegalovirus infection. MiXCR, applied by TCRdb to the reads, yields one record per CDR3 protein. Of about 450,000 distinct CDR3 sequences detected, 25% to 40% appear once; the ten largest clones hold about an eighth. The sample was PBMCs. These receptors were obtained from a human donor in good health (CMV status not recorded). Some clones in this sample may be carry-over from other donors' samples.

This clonotype was seen more than once but under ten times. This chain's CDR3 is CASSIRQANYGYTF. CDR3 DNA: TGTGCCAGTAGTATCCGCCAGGCTAACTATGGCTACACCTTC. The chain uses TRBV19 and TRBJ1-2, with D hard to call. This CDR3 is built from 14 residues. From germline, CDR1 is LNHDA and CDR2 SQIVND (reference sequence). Trimming removed 3 bases from V and 0 bases from J, with 8 bases in between.

The chain links TRBV5-8 to TRBJ1-5, with D tentatively TRBD1 (5 bases). This CDR3 contains 18 residues. Per the germline V gene, CDR1 is SGHTS and CDR2 is YDEGEE. The V end was cut by 4 bases, the J end by 5 bases, with 25 bases between. This CDR3 is CASSVDHGTFHADQPQHF. CDR3 bases: TGTGCCAGCAGCGTGGACCACGGGACCTTTCATGCGGATCAGCCCCAGCATTTT.

This clonotype turned up a few times. The V and J genes are TRBV6-1 and TRBJ2-3, with a tentative D call TRBD2 (6 bases). Trimming left V 2 bases short and J 6 bases short, with 15 bases between. The germline V gene encodes CDR1 MNHNS and CDR2 SASEGT. CDR3 size: 15 residues. CDR3 protein: CASSESWRGSDTQYF. The CDR3 DNA is TGTGCCAGCAGTGAAAGCTGGCGGGGTTCGGATACGCAGTATTTT.

This clonotype was counted at least ten times. For the CDR3, the DNA is TGTGCCAGCAGCTTGGGACAGGCGAACCCTTACGAGCAGTACTTC. It encodes CASSLGQANPYEQYF. This chain uses TRBV7-8 with TRBJ2-7; TRBD1 agrees at 8 bases. The germline CDR1 and CDR2 sequences are SGHVS and FQNEAQ. The V segment lost 3 bases and the J segment 4 bases; nucleotides outside the gene matches: 8. The CDR3 contains 15 residues.

This clonotype occurred once. With a much larger clone just one base away, this may be a read error. The chain joins TRBV7-2 to TRBJ2-7; D is unclear. The germline CDR1 and CDR2 sequences are SGHTA and FQGNSA. The CDR3 is 13 amino acids. The CDR3 sequence is CASSFKRPYEPYF. CDR3 coding DNA: TGTGCCAGCAGCTTCAAACGTCCCTACGAGCCGTACTTC.

This clonotype has a handful of counts. The V gene is TRBV20-1, the J gene TRBJ2-1; 9 bases are shared with TRBD2. Per the germline V gene, CDR1 is DFQATT and CDR2 is SNEGSKA (reference sequence). V was pared by 8 bases and J by 5 bases, with 13 bases of the junction left unmatched. The CDR3 totals 15 residues. The CDR3 loop is CSPRRPSGDHNEQFF. DNA of the CDR3: TGCAGTCCCCGACGGCCTAGCGGGGACCACAATGAGCAGTTCTTC.

A few counts support this clonotype. The V gene is TRBV5-1, the J gene TRBJ1-5; 8 bases are shared with TRBD1. V dropped 4 bases and J dropped 1; count of bases not matched to a gene: 10. The germline CDR1 and CDR2 sequences are SGHRS and YFSETQ. The length of the CDR3 is 17 residues. The CDR3 loop reads CASSPTSDRGSNQPQHF. The CDR3 DNA reads TGCGCCAGCAGCCCCACCTCCGACAGGGGAAGCAATCAGCCCCAGCATTTT.

Ten or more counts support this clonotype. This rearrangement joins TRBV7-2 to TRBJ1-1; D is undetermined. The ends were cut back, 6 bases at V and 4 bases at J, with 18 bases in the middle. Germline CDR1 is SGHTA and CDR2 is FQGNSA. The CDR3 runs 15 residues. Written as DNA, the CDR3 is TGTGCCAGCAGTTTGGTTGGCCCAGTTGTCACTGAAGCTTTCTTT. Its protein is CASSLVGPVVTEAFF. Complete variable domain (other parts from reference TRBV7-2 and TRBJ1-1): GAGVSQSPSNKVTEKGKDVELRCDPISGHTALYWYRQSLGQGLEFLIYFQGNSAPDKSGLPSDRFSAERTGGSVSTLTIQRTQQEDSAVYLCASSLVGPVVTEAFFGQGTRLTVV.

This clonotype was counted a few times. The chain recombines TRBV12-3 or TRBV12-4 with TRBJ1-2; 8 bases line up with TRBD1. Trimming at V came to 4 bases and at J to 3 bases, leaving 16 bases not matched to a gene. This CDR3 has 18 residues. CDR3 sequence (DNA): TGTGCCAGCAGTTCCCACACACTCTCCACAGGGGGACACTATGGCTACACCTTC. Protein product: CASSSHTLSTGGHYGYTF.